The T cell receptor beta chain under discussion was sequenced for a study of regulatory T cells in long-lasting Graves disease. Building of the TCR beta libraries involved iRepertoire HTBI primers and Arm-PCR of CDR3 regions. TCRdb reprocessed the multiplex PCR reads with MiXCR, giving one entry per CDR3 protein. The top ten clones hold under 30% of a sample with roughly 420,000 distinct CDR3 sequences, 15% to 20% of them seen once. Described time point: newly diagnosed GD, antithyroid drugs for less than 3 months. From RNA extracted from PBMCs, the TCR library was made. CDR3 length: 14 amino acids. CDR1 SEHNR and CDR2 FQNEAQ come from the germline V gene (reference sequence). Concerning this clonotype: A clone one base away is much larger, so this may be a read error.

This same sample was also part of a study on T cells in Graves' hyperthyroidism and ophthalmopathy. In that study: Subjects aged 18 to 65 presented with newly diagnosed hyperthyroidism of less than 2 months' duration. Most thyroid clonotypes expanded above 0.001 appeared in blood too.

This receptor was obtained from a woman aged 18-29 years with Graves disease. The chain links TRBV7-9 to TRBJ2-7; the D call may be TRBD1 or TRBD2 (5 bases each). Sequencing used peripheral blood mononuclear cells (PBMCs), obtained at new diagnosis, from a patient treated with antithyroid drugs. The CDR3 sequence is CTSSPGTGNYEQYF. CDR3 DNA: TGCACCAGCAGCCCTGGGACGGGGAACTACGAGCAGTACTTC.